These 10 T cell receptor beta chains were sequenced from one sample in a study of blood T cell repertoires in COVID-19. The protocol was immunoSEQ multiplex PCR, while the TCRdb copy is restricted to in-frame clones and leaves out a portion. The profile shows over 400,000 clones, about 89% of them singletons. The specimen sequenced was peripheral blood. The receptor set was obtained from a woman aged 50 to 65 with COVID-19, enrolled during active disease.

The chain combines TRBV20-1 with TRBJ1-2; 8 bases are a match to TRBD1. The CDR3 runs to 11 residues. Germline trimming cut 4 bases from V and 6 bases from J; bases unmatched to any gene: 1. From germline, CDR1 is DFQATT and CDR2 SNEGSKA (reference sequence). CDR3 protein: CSATGGDGYTF. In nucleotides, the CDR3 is TGCAGTGCTACAGGGGGCGATGGCTACACCTTC.

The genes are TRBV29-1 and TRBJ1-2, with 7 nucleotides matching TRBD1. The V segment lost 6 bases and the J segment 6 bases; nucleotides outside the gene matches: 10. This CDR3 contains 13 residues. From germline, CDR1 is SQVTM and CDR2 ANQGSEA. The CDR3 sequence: CSVVKWDSHGYTF. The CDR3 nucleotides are TGCAGCGTGGTCAAATGGGACAGCCATGGCTACACCTTC. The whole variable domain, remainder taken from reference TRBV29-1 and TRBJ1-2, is SAVISQKPSRDICQRGTSLTIQCQVDSQVTMMFWYRQQPGQSLTLIATANQGSEATYESGFVIDKFPISRPNLTFSTLTVSNMSPEDSSIYLCSVVKWDSHGYTFGSGTRLTVV.

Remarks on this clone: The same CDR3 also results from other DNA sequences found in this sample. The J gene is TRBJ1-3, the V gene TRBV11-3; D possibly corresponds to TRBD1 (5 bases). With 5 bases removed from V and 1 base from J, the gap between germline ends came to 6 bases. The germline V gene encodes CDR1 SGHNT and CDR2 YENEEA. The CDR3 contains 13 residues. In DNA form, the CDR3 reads TGTGCCAGCAGCCCAGGGTCTGGAAACACCATATATTTT. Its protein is CASSPGSGNTIYF. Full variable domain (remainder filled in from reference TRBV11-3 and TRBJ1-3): EAGVVQSPRYKIIEKKQPVAFWCNPISGHNTLYWYLQNLGQGPELLIRYENEEAVDDSQLPKDRFSAERLKGVDSTLKIQPAELGDSAVYLCASSPGSGNTIYFGEGSWLTVV.

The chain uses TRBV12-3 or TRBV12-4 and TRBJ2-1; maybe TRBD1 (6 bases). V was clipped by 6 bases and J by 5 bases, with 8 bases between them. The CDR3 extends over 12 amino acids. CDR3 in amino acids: CASRGADNEQFF. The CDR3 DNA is TGTGCCAGCAGGGGGGCGGACAATGAGCAGTTCTTC.

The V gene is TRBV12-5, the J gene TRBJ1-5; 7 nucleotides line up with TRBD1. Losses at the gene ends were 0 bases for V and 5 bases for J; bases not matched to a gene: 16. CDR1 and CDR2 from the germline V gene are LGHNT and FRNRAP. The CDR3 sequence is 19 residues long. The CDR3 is CASGLVLVPTRDSYQPQHF. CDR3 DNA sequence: TGTGCTAGTGGTTTGGTACTGGTTCCCACCCGGGACAGTTATCAGCCCCAGCATTTT.

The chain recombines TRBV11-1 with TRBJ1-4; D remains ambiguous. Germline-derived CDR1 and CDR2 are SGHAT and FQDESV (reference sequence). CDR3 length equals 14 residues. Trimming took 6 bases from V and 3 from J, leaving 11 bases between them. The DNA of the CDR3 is TGTGCCAGCAGAAAGGAGCCGGCTAATGAAAAACTGTTTTTT. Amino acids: CASRKEPANEKLFF.

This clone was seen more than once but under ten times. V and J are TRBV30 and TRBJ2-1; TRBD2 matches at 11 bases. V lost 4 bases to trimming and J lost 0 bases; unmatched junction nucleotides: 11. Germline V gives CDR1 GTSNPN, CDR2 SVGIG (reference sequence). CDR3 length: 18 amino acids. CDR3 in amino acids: CAWIGSSGGPGSYNEQFF. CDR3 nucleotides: TGTGCCTGGATAGGTTCTAGCGGGGGGCCCGGCTCCTACAATGAGCAGTTCTTC.

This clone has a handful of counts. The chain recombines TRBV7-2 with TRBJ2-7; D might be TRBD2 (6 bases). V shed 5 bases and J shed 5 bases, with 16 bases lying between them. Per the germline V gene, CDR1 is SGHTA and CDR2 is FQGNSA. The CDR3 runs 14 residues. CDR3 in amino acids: CASSVLVGTDEQYF. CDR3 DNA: TGTGCCAGCAGCGTACTAGTGGGGACTGACGAGCAGTACTTC.

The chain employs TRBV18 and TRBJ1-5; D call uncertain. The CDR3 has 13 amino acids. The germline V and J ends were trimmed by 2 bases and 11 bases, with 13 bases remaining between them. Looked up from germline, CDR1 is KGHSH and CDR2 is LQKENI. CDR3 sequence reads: CASSPAESETQHF. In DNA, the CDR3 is TGTGCCAGCTCACCAGCGGAGTCTGAAACCCAGCATTTT.

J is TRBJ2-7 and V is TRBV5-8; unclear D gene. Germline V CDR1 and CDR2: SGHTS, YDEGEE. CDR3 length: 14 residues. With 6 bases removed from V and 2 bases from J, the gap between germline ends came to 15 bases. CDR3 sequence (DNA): TGTGCCAGCACCTCGCGATCGTTCCCCTACGAGCAGTACTTC. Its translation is CASTSRSFPYEQYF.